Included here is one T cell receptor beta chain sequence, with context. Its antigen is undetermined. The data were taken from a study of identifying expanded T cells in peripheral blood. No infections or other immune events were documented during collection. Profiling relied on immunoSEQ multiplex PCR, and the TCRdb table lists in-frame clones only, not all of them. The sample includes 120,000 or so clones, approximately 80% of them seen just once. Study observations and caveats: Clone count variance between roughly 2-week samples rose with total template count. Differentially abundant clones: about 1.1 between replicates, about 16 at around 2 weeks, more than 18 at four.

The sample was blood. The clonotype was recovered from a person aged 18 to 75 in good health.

CDR3 sequence (DNA): TGTGCCAGCGCCCTAGGAGGCAATCAGCCCCAGCATTTT. Protein product: CASALGGNQPQHF. V is TRBV6-6 and J is TRBJ1-5; D ambiguous. Deletions cut 8 bases from V and 2 bases from J, with 10 bases between. The CDR3 has 13 residues. The V gene's germline CDR1 is MNHNY and CDR2 SVGAGI (reference sequence).